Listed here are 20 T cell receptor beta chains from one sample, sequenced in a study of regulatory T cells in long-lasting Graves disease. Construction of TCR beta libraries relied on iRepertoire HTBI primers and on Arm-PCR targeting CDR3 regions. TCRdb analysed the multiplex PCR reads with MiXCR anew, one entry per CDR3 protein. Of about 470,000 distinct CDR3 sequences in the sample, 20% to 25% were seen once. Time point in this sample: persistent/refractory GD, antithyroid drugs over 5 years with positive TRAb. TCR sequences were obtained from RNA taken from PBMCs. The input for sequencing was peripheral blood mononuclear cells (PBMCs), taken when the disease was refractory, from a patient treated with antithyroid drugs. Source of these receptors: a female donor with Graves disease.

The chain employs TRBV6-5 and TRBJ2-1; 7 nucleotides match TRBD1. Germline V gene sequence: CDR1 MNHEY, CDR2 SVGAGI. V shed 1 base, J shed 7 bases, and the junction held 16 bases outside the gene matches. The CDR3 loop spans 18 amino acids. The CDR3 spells CASSYYPQGQSQGNEQFF. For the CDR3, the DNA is TGTGCCAGCAGTTACTACCCCCAGGGACAGTCCCAGGGGAATGAGCAGTTCTTC.

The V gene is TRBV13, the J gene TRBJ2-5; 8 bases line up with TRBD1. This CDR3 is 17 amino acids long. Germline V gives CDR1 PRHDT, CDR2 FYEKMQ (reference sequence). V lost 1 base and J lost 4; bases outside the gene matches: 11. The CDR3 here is CASSLEGRGPGRETQYF. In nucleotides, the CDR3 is TGTGCCAGCAGCTTAGAGGGCAGGGGGCCAGGTCGAGAGACCCAGTACTTC.

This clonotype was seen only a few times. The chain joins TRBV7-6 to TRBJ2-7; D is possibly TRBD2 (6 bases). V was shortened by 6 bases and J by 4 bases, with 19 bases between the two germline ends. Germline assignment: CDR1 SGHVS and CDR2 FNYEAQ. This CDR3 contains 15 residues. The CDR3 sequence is CASSLMPSETYEQYF. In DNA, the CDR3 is TGTGCCAGCAGTTTGATGCCTAGCGAGACATACGAGCAGTACTTC. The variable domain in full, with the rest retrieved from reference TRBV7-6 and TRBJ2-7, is GAGVSQSPRYKVTKRGQDVALRCDPISGHVSLYWYRQALGQGPEFLTYFNYEAQQDKSGLPNDRFSAERPEGSISTLTIQRTEQRDSAMYRCASSLMPSETYEQYFGPGTRLTVT.

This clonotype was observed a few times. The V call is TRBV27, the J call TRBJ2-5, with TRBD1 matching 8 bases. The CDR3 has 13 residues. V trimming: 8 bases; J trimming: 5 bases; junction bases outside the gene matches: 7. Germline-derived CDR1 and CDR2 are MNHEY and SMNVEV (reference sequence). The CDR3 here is CASGTWTGETQYF. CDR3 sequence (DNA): TGTGCCAGCGGAACGTGGACAGGGGAGACCCAGTACTTC.

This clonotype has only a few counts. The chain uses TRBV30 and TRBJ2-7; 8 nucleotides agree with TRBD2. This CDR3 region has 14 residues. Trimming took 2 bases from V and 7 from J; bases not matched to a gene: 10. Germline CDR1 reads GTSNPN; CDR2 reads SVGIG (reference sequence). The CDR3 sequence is CAWSTQAGEMEQYF. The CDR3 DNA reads TGTGCCTGGAGTACCCAAGCGGGAGAAATGGAGCAGTACTTC.

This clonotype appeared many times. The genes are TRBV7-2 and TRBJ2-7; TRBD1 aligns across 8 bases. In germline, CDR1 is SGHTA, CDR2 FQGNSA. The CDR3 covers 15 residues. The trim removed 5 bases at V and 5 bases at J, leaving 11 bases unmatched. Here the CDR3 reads CASSKKDREDHEQYF. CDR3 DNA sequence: TGTGCCAGCAGCAAAAAGGACAGGGAAGATCACGAGCAGTACTTC.

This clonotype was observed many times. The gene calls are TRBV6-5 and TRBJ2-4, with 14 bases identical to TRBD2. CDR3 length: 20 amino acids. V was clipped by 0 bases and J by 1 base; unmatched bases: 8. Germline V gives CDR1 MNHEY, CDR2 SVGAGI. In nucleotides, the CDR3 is TGTGCCAGCAGTTACTCCAATCCGGGACTAGCGGGAGATGCCAAAAACATTCAGTACTTC. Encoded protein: CASSYSNPGLAGDAKNIQYF.

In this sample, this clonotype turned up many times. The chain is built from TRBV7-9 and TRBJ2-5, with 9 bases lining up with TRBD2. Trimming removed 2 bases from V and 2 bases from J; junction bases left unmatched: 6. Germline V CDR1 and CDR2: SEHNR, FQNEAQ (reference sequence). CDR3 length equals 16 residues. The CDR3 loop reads CASSLRLAGNQETQYF. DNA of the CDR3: TGTGCCAGCAGCTTACGGCTAGCGGGGAATCAAGAGACCCAGTACTTC.

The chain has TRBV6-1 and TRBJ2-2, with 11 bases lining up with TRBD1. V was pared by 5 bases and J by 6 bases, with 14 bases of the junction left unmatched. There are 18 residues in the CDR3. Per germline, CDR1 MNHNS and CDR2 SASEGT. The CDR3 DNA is TGTGCCAGCAGTAAATATGGACAGGGGGCCGGTGTTTCCGGGGAGCTGTTTTTT. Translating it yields CASSKYGQGAGVSGELFF.

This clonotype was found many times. CDR3 region: CSVGTDMNTEAFF. The CDR3 coding sequence is TGCAGCGTCGGGACAGACATGAACACTGAAGCTTTCTTT. The chain couples TRBV29-1 to TRBJ1-1, with 7 bases identical to TRBD1. V dropped 6 bases and J dropped 0; count of bases not matched to a gene: 4. Per germline, CDR1 SQVTM and CDR2 ANQGSEA. This CDR3 has 13 residues. Full variable domain (missing parts from reference TRBV29-1 and TRBJ1-1): SAVISQKPSRDICQRGTSLTIQCQVDSQVTMMFWYRQQPGQSLTLIATANQGSEATYESGFVIDKFPISRPNLTFSTLTVSNMSPEDSSIYLCSVGTDMNTEAFFGQGTRLTVV.

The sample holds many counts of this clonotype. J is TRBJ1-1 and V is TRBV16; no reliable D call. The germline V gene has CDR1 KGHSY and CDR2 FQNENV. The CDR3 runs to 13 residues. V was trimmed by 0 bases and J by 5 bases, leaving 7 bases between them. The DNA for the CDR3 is TGTGCCAGCAGCCAATCGGATCGGACTGAAGCTTTCTTT. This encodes CASSQSDRTEAFF.

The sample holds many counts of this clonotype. The CDR3 reads CASSLPGQSPNTEAFF. CDR3 DNA sequence: TGTGCCAGCAGTTTGCCGGGACAGAGCCCTAACACTGAAGCTTTCTTT. This chain joins TRBV27 and TRBJ1-1, with 7 bases fitting TRBD1. Germline V gives CDR1 MNHEY, CDR2 SMNVEV (reference sequence). With V trimmed by 3 bases and J by 2 bases, 9 bases remained unmatched. The CDR3 covers 16 residues.

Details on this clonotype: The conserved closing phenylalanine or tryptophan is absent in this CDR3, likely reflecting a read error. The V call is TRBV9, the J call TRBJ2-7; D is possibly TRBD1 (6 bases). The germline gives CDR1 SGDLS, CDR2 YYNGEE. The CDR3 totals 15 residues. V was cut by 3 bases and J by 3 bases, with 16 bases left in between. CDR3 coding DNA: TGTGCCAGCAGCGGAAGGACAGCTTCGTTCTACGAGCAGTACCTC. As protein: CASSGRTASFYEQYL.

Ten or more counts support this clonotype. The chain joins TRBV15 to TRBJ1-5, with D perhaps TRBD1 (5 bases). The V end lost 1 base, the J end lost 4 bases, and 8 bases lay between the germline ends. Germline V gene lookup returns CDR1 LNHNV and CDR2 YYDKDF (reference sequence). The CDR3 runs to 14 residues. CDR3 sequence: CATSRGGGNQPQHF. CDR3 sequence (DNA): TGTGCCACCAGCAGAGGGGGGGGGAATCAGCCCCAGCATTTT. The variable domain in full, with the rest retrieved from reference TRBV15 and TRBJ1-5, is DAMVIQNPRYQVTQFGKPVTLSCSQTLNHNVMYWYQQKSSQAPKLLFHYYDKDFNNEADTPDNFQSRRPNTSFCFLDIRSPGLGDTAMYLCATSRGGGNQPQHFGDGTRLSIL.

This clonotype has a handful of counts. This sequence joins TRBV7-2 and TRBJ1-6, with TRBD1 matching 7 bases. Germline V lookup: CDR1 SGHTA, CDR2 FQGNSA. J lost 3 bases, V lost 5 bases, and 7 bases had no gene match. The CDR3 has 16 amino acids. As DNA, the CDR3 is TGTGCCAGCAGCCTCACCAGGGGGGACTATAATTCACCCCTCCACTTT. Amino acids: CASSLTRGDYNSPLHF.

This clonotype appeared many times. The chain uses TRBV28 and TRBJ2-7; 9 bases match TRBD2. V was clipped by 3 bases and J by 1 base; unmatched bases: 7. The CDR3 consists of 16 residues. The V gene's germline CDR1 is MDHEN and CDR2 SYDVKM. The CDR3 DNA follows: TGTGCCAGCAGTTTTCCGACTAGCGGAGGATCCTACGAGCAGTACTTC. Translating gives CASSFPTSGGSYEQYF. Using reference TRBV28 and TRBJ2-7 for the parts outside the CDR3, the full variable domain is DVKVTQSSRYLVKRTGEKVFLECVQDMDHENMFWYRQDPGLGLRLIYFSYDVKMKEKGDIPEGYSVSREKKERFSLILESASTNQTSMYLCASSFPTSGGSYEQYFGPGTRLTVT.

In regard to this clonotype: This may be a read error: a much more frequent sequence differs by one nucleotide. In nucleotides, the CDR3 is TGTGCCAGCACCACATTTGGAATGAGCACTGAAGCTTTCTTT. It is translated as CASTTFGMSTEAFF. V gene TRBV6-1 combines with J gene TRBJ1-1; D unclear. CDR3 length: 14 amino acids. Trimming took 7 bases from V and 4 from J, leaving 16 bases between them. Germline V CDR1 and CDR2: MNHNS, SASEGT.

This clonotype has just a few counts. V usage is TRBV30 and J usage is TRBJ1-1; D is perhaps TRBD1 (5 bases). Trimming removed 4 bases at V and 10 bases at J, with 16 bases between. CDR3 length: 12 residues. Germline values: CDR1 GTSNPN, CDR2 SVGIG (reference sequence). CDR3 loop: CAWTPGTGGAFF. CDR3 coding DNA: TGTGCCTGGACTCCAGGGACGGGGGGAGCTTTCTTT. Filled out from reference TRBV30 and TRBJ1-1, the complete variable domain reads SQTIHQWPATLVQPVGSPLSLECTVEGTSNPNLYWYRQAAGRGLQLLFYSVGIGQISSEVPQNLSASRPQDRQFILSSKKLLLSDSGFYLCAWTPGTGGAFFGQGTRLTVV.

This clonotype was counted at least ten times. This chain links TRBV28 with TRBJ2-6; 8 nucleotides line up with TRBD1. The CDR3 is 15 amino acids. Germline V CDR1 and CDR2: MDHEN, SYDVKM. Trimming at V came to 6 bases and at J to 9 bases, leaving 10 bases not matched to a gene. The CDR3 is CASSPDRGQVNVLTF. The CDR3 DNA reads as TGTGCCAGCAGCCCTGACAGGGGCCAGGTCAACGTCCTGACTTTC.

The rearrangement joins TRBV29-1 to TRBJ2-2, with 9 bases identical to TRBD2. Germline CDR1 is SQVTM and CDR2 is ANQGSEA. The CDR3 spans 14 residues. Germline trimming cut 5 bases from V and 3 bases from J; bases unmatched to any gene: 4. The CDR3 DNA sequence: TGCAGCGTTCATATAGCGGGGGACACCGGGGAGCTGTTTTTT. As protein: CSVHIAGDTGELFF.